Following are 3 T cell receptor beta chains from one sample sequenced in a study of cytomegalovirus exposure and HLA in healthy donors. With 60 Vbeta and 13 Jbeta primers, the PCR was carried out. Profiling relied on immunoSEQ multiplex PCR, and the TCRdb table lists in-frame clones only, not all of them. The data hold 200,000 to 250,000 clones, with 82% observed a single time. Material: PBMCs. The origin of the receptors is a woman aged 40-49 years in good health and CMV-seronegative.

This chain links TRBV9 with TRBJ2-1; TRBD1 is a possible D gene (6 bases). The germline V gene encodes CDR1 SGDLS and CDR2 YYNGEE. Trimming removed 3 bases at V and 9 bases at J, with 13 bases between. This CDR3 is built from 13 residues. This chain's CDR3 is CASSEGDRVEQFF. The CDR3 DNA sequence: TGTGCCAGCAGCGAGGGGGATCGGGTTGAGCAGTTCTTC. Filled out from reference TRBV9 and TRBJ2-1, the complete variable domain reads DSGVTQTPKHLITATGQRVTLRCSPRSGDLSVYWYQQSLDQGLQFLIQYYNGEERAKGNILERFSAQQFPDLHSELNLSSLELGDSALYFCASSEGDRVEQFFGPGTRLTVL.

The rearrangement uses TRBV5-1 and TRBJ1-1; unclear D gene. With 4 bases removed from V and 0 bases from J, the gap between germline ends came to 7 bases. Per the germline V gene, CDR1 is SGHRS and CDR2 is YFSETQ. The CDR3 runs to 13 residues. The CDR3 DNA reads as TGCGCCAGCAGCCCAGTAATGAACACTGAAGCTTTCTTT. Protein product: CASSPVMNTEAFF.

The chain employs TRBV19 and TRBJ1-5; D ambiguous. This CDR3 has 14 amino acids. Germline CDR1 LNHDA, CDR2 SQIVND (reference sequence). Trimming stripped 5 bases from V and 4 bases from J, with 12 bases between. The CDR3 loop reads CASSSLPNNQPQHF. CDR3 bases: TGTGCCAGTAGTTCCCTACCTAATAATCAGCCCCAGCATTTT.